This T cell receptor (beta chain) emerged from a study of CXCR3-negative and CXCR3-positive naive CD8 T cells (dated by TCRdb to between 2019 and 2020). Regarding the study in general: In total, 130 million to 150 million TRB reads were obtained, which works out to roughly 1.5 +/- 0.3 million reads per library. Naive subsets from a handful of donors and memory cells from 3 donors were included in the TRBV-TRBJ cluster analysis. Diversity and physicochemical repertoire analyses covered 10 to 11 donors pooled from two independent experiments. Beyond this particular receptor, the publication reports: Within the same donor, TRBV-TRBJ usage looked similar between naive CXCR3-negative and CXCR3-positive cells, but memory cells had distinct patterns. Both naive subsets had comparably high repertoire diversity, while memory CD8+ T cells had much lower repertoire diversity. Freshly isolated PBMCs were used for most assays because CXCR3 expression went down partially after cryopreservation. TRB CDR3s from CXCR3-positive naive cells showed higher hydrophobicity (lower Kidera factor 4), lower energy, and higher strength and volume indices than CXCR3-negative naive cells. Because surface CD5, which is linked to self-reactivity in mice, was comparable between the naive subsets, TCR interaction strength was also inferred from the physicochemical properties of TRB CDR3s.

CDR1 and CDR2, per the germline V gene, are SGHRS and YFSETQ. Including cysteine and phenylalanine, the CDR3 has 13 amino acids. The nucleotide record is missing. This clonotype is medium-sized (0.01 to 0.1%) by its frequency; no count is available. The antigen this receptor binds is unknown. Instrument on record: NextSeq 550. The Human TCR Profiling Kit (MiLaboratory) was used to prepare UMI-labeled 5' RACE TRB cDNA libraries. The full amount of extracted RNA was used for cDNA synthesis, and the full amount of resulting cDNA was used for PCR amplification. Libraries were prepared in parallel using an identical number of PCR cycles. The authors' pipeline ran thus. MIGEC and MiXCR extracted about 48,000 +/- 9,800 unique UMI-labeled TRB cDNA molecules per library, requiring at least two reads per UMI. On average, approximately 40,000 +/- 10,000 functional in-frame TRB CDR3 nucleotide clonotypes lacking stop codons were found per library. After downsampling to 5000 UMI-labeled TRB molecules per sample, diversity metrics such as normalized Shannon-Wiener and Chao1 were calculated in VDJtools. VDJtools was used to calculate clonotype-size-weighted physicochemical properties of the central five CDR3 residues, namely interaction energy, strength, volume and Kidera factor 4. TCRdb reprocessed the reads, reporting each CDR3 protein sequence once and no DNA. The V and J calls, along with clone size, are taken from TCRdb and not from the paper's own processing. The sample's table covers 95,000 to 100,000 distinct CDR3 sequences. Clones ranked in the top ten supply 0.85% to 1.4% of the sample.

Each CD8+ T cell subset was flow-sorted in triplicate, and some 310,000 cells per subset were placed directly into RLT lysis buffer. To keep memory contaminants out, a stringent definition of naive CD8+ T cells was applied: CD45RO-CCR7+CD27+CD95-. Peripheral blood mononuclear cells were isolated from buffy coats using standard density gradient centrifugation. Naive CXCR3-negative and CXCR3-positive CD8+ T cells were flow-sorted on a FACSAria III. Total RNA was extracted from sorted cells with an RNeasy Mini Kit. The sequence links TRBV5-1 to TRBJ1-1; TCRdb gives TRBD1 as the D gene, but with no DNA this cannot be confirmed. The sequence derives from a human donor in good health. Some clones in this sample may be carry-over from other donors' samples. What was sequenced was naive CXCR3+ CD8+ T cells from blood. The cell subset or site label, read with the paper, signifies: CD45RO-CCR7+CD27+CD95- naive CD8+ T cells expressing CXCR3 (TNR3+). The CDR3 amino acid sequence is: CASSLGQGVVAFF. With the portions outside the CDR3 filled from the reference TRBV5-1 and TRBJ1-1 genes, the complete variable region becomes KAGVTQTPRYLIKTRGQQVTLSCSPISGHRSVSWYQQTPGQGLQFLFEYFSETQRNKGNFPGRFSGRQFSNSRSEMNVSTLELGDSALYLCASSLGQGVVAFFGQGTRLTVV.